What follows describes a single TCR beta chain. Its antigen is undetermined. TCRdb keeps only in-frame clones here, not all; method: immunoSEQ multiplex PCR. The sample gives some 110,000 clones, about nine tenths of which show up once; around 19% is in the top ten. The data belong to a study of T cell responses to AZD1222 COVID-19 vaccine. With V trimmed by 6 bases and J by 7 bases, 6 bases remained unmatched. The CDR3 runs to 13 residues. The study, taken as a whole, reports: Among spike-specific TCRs, nearly half reportedly target unmutated variant regions.

Material: peripheral blood, obtained on day 0 of AZD1222 vaccination. The chain uses TRBV12-3 or TRBV12-4 and TRBJ1-5; 7 bases align to TRBD1. The receptor comes from an adult in good health. CDR3 coding DNA: TGTGCCAGCAGGCGGACAGGCGGACAGCCCCAGCATTTT. Translated: CASRRTGGQPQHF.